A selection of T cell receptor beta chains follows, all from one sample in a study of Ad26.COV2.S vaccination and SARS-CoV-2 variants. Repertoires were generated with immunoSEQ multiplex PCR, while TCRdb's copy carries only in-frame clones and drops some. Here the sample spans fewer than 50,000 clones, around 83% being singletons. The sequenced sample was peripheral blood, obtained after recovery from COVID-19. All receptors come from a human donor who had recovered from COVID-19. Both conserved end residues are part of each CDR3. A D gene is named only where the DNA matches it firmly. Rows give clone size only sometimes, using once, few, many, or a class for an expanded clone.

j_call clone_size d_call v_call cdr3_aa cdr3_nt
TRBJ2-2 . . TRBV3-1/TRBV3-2 CASSLRGMELFF TGTGCCAGCAGCCTGAGGGGCATGGAGCTGTTTTTT
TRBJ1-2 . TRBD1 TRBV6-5 CASSYRDRGRSGYTF TGTGCCAGCAGTTACCGCGACAGGGGGCGTAGTGGCTACACCTTC
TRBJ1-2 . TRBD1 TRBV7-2 CASSSDRVGGLYGYTF TGTGCCAGCAGCTCCGACAGGGTGGGGGGCCTCTATGGCTACACCTTC
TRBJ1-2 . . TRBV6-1 CASSDQGLTPPHYGYTF TGTGCCAGCAGTGATCAGGGGTTAACGCCTCCTCACTATGGCTACACCTTC
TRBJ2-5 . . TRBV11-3 CASSLSTGHGQETQYF TGTGCCAGCAGCCTATCGACAGGCCACGGCCAAGAGACCCAGTACTTC
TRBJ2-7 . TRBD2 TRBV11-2 CASSRVPTSGSLQHF TGTGCCAGCAGCCGGGTCCCAACTAGCGGGAGCCTCCAGCACTTC
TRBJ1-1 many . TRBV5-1 CASRGVRMNTEAFF TGCGCCAGCAGGGGGGTGCGTATGAACACTGAAGCTTTCTTT
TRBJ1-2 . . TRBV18 CASSPRAGAREGYTF TGTGCCAGCTCACCACGGGCGGGGGCGCGTGAAGGCTACACCTTC
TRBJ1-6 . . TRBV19 CASSPWTENSPLHF TGTGCCAGTAGTCCATGGACGGAGAATTCACCCCTCCACTTT
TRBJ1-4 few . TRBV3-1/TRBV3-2 CASSQDEKLFF TGTGCCAGCAGCCAAGATGAAAAACTGTTTTTT
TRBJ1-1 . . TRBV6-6 CASSYSENTEAFF TGTGCCAGCAGTTACTCAGAGAACACTGAAGCTTTCTTT
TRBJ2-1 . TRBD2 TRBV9 CASSVGTSLYNEQFF TGTGCCAGCAGCGTAGGGACTAGCCTATACAATGAGCAGTTCTTC
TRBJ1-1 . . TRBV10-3 CAIRGNQGNTEAFF TGTGCCATCAGAGGGAACCAGGGAAACACTGAAGCTTTCTTT
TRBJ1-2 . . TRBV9 CASSVALDNYGYTF TGTGCCAGCAGCGTTGCGCTGGATAACTATGGCTACACCTTC
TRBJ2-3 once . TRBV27 CASSRVGNTQYF TGTGCCAGCAGCAGGGTGGGGAATACGCAGTATTTT
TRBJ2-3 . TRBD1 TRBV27 CASSNDRGTDTQYF TGTGCCAGCTCAAACGACAGGGGCACAGATACGCAGTATTTT
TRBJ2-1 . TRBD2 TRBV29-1 CSVDTVTSGLYNEQFF TGCAGCGTTGATACGGTGACTAGCGGATTGTACAATGAGCAGTTCTTC
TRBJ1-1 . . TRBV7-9 CASSLVRVEGVGNTEAFF TGTGCCAGCAGCTTAGTAAGGGTTGAAGGGGTCGGGAACACTGAAGCTTTCTTT
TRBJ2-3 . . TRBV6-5 CASRALALRDTQYF TGTGCCAGCAGGGCTCTAGCTCTGCGGGATACGCAGTATTTT
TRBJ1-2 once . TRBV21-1 CASSKTGTGGFRGYTF TGTGCCAGCAGCAAAACCGGGACAGGAGGTTTTAGAGGCTACACCTTC
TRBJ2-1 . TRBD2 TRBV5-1 CASSLPSGTSSYNEQFF TGCGCCAGCAGCTTACCTTCCGGGACTAGCTCCTACAATGAGCAGTTCTTC
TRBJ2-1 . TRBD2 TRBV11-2 CASGTSGAYNEQFF TGTGCCAGCGGGACTAGCGGGGCCTACAATGAGCAGTTCTTC
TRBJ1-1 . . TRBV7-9 CASSGDQGNTEAFF TGTGCCAGCAGCGGGGATCAGGGAAACACTGAAGCTTTCTTT
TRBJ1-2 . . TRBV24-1 CATSDYGGDGYTF TGTGCCACCAGTGATTATGGGGGGGATGGCTACACCTTC
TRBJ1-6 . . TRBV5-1 CASSLVTGGNSPLHF TGCGCCAGCAGCCTGGTTACGGGGGGGAATTCACCCCTCCACTTT
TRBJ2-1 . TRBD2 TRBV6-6 CASSRSSRGVMFF TGTGCCAGCAGTCGATCCTCACGGGGGGTTATGTTCTTC
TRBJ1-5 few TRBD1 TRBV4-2 CASSQEYGTGNQPQHF TGTGCCAGCAGCCAAGAATATGGGACAGGCAATCAGCCCCAGCATTTT
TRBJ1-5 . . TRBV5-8 CASSLGSGRGDNQPQHF TGTGCCAGCAGCTTGGGTTCCGGAAGGGGAGACAATCAGCCCCAGCATTTT
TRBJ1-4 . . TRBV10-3 CASGERNEKLFF TGTGCCTCGGGAGAGCGCAATGAAAAACTGTTTTTT
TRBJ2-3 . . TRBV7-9 CASSLLGDTQYF TGTGCCAGCAGCTTATTGGGGGATACGCAGTATTTT
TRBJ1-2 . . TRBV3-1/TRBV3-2 CASSRSSYGYTF TGTGCCAGCAGCCGTTCCTCCTATGGCTACACCTTC
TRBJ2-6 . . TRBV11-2 CASSLASASGANVLTF TGTGCCAGCAGCTTAGCGTCGGCCTCTGGGGCCAACGTCCTGACTTTC